This T cell receptor beta chain was sequenced in a study of molecular identifiers for immune sequencing clone quantification. Overall study: In replicates, RNA from roughly 21,000 or 96,000 naive CD8 cells was divided five ways and four parts were sequenced.

TCRdb re-called the PCR reads through MiXCR, storing one row per CDR3 protein. The sample yields hundreds of thousands of distinct CDR3 sequences, about 25% seen once. For this clonotype: The antigen is undetermined.

General observations from the study: In naive cells, clones above 20 RNA copies held under 1% of molecules, whereas in effector cells they held over 98%. The sizes of highly expanded clones could be underestimated when identical TCR molecules share a barcode.

Sorting recovered naive CD8 T cells on a CD8+CD4-CCR7+CD45RA+ profile. The sequenced material came from naive CD8+ T cells from blood, with Jurkat cell RNA spiked in. Subset in this sample: FACS-sorted CD8+CD4-CCR7+CD45RA+ naive T cells. The receptor's source is a human donor in good health. Some libraries in this study had Jurkat cell RNA spiked in.

For the CDR3, the DNA is TGTGCCAGCAGCATTAGCGGGAGGGGCTCCTACGAGCAGTACTTC. It is translated as CASSISGRGSYEQYF. The chain uses TRBV7-2 and TRBJ2-7; 11 positions agree with TRBD2. CDR3 length: 15 amino acids. Germline-derived CDR1 and CDR2 are SGHTA and FQGNSA. V lost 5 bases and J lost 0; bases outside the gene matches: 3.